This T cell receptor (beta chain) is drawn from a study of shared clonotypes between healthy human individuals. Repertoires were generated with immunoSEQ multiplex PCR, while TCRdb's copy carries only in-frame clones and drops some. The table records about 470,000 clones, roughly 83% of them present only once. Trimming removed 6 bases from V and 4 bases from J, with 12 bases in between. The CDR3 spans 13 residues. Per germline, CDR1 MNHEY and CDR2 SMNVEV (reference sequence). This clone was counted a few times. The chain recombines TRBV27 with TRBJ1-1; the D is unclear. Sequenced material: PBMCs. The sequence was collected from a woman in her thirties or forties in good health. Some clones in this sample may be carry-over from other donors' samples. CDR3 residues: CASSLTGSTEAFF. CDR3 nucleotides: TGTGCCAGCAGCCTCACCGGAAGCACTGAAGCTTTCTTT.